Below, 15 T cell receptor beta chains from the same sample are listed, as sequenced in a study of T cell responses to AZD1222 COVID-19 vaccine. Sequencing was performed with immunoSEQ multiplex PCR; in TCRdb, only in-frame clones are kept and a portion is missing. The sample lists approximately 130,000 clones; 70% to 90% were seen once. Sample: peripheral blood, taken 28 days after the second dose of the MenACWY control vaccine. The receptors shown here come from an adult who received the MenACWY meningococcal vaccine as a control.

J is TRBJ1-6 and V is TRBV19; 10 nucleotides agree with TRBD1. Losses at the gene ends were 6 bases for V and 11 bases for J; bases not matched to a gene: 7. The CDR3 is 14 amino acids. CDR1 and CDR2 (germline): LNHDA, SQIVND (reference sequence). The CDR3 sequence: CASSLGQGEAPLHF. In DNA form, the CDR3 reads TGTGCCAGTAGCCTAGGACAGGGGGAGGCACCCCTCCACTTT.

The count of this clone is one. This chain connects TRBV4-3 to TRBJ1-2; D is unresolved. V gave up 4 bases and J gave up 4 bases, with 13 bases separating them. The CDR3 runs to 14 residues. Per the germline V gene, CDR1 is LGHNA and CDR2 is YSLEER. The CDR3 loop reads CASSLRSRFYGYTF. CDR3 bases: TGCGCCAGCAGCCTTAGGTCCAGATTCTATGGCTACACCTTC.

The J gene is TRBJ1-4, the V gene TRBV7-9, with D possibly being TRBD1 (6 bases). The CDR3 runs 12 residues. Trimming took off 3 bases at V and 7 bases at J, with 6 bases between the two ends. Germline CDR1 SEHNR, CDR2 FQNEAQ (reference sequence). The DNA of the CDR3 is TGTGCCAGCAGCTTCAGGGGTGAAAAACTGTTTTTT. It translates to CASSFRGEKLFF.

V and J are TRBV7-6 and TRBJ2-7; possibly TRBD1 for D (5 bases). Germline assignment: CDR1 SGHVS and CDR2 FNYEAQ. V was clipped by 1 base and J by 0 bases, with 10 bases between them. CDR3 length equals 15 residues. Here the CDR3 DNA reads TGTGCCAGCAGCTTAGGGCCAGACAGCTCCTACGAGCAGTACTTC. It yields the protein CASSLGPDSSYEQYF.

This chain uses TRBV6-6 with TRBJ2-5; D gene unclear. The germline V gene encodes CDR1 MNHNY and CDR2 SVGAGI (reference sequence). The CDR3 length is 14 residues. Deletions cut 0 bases from V and 1 base from J, with 6 bases between. The CDR3 is CASSYSGLQETQYF. CDR3 in DNA: TGTGCCAGCAGTTACTCCGGGCTCCAAGAGACCCAGTACTTC.

The rearrangement links TRBV20-1 to TRBJ1-2; maybe TRBD1 (6 bases). The germline CDR1 and CDR2 sequences are DFQATT and SNEGSKA (reference sequence). The CDR3 contains 12 residues. V was clipped by 3 bases and J by 8 bases, with 13 bases between them. In DNA, the CDR3 is TGCAGTGCTAGTATATCAGGGGTCGGCTACACCTTC. This gives the protein CSASISGVGYTF.

The gene calls are TRBV7-8 and TRBJ2-2; TRBD2 agrees at 10 bases. Germline CDR1 SGHVS, CDR2 FQNEAQ. The V segment lost 5 bases and the J segment 4 bases; nucleotides outside the gene matches: 10. The CDR3 is 17 residues long. CDR3 coding DNA: TGTGCCAGCAGCATCTCGGCTAGCGGGAGAACCACCGGGGAGCTGTTTTTT. This encodes CASSISASGRTTGELFF.

This clone appeared a single time. The chain uses TRBV6-5 and TRBJ1-2, with unresolved D. From germline, CDR1 is MNHEY and CDR2 SVGAGI. V gave up 5 bases and J gave up 8 bases, with 6 bases separating them. CDR3 length equals 10 residues. CDR3 coding DNA: TGTGCCAGCAGTCCCGGCGGCTACACCTTC. This translates into CASSPGGYTF.

The CDR3 DNA follows: TGCGCCAGCAGCCATCCCCGAGATGAGCAGTTCTTC. Its protein product is CASSHPRDEQFF. The chain joins TRBV4-1 to TRBJ2-1, with unresolved D. Trimming cost V 3 bases and J 8 bases, with 8 bases left between them. The CDR3 is made up of 12 amino acids. Germline-derived CDR1 and CDR2 are MGHRA and YSYEKL.

Worth noting for this clone: Other DNA variants within this sample encode the same CDR3. The chain couples TRBV4-3 to TRBJ2-1; the D gene is possibly TRBD1 (5 bases). The CDR3 runs 14 residues. The V gene lost 0 bases and the J gene lost 7 bases, with 10 bases spanning the gap. CDR1 is LGHNA and CDR2 is YSLEER in the germline V gene. In DNA, the CDR3 is TGCGCCAGCAGCCAAGATGGTAGGGGTAATGAGCAGTTCTTC. Translation: CASSQDGRGNEQFF.

The V gene is TRBV27, the J gene TRBJ2-5; D is perhaps TRBD1 (5 bases). The germline CDR1 and CDR2 sequences are MNHEY and SMNVEV (reference sequence). CDR3 length: 14 amino acids. V shed 0 bases and J shed 4 bases, with 9 bases lying between them. The CDR3 reads CASSLSRVGETQYF. The CDR3 coding sequence is TGTGCCAGCAGTTTATCCAGGGTGGGAGAGACCCAGTACTTC.

The genes are TRBV7-3 and TRBJ2-7; 9 bases agree with TRBD2. With V trimmed by 5 bases and J by 6 bases, 8 bases remained unmatched. The CDR3 consists of 14 residues. Germline V gives CDR1 SGHTA, CDR2 FQGTGA. The CDR3 DNA reads TGTGCCAGCAGCCCTCGCGGGAGGGCCGGCGAGCAGTACTTC. Its protein is CASSPRGRAGEQYF.

The CDR3 spells CASGSSGNTIYF. In nucleotides, the CDR3 is TGTGCCAGCGGGAGCTCTGGAAACACCATATATTTT. The rearrangement links TRBV6-5 to TRBJ1-3, with no clear D. The CDR3 covers 12 residues. Trimming cost V 8 bases and J 0 bases, with 5 bases left between them. Looked up from germline, CDR1 is MNHEY and CDR2 is SVGAGI.

The genes are TRBV3-1 (or the pseudogene TRBV3-2) and TRBJ2-6; D remains unclear. The germline V and J ends were trimmed by 4 bases and 4 bases, with 20 bases remaining between them. Germline CDR1 is LGHDT and CDR2 is YNNKEL (reference sequence). CDR3 length: 18 amino acids. The DNA of the CDR3 is TGTGCCAGCAGCCGTCCTTTGGCCGGTGTTATGGGGGCCAACGTCCTGACTTTC. This codes for CASSRPLAGVMGANVLTF.

CDR3 nucleotide sequence: TGTGCCAGCAGCTTTTCGACTTCTAACTATGGCTACACCTTC. It translates to CASSFSTSNYGYTF. This sequence joins TRBV7-2 and TRBJ1-2, with D hard to call. From germline, CDR1 is SGHTA and CDR2 FQGNSA. The CDR3 runs 14 residues. Deletions cut 3 bases from V and 0 bases from J, with 8 bases between. Using reference TRBV7-2 and TRBJ1-2 for the parts outside the CDR3, the full variable domain is GAGVSQSPSNKVTEKGKDVELRCDPISGHTALYWYRQSLGQGLEFLIYFQGNSAPDKSGLPSDRFSAERTGGSVSTLTIQRTQQEDSAVYLCASSFSTSNYGYTFGSGTRLTVV.